This T cell receptor beta chain was obtained from a study of blood T cell repertoires in COVID-19. Whole-study context: Researchers got acute and convalescent COVID-19 samples from the United States, Italy and Spain.

Between the trimmed V and J ends, which lost 1 base and 7 bases, there was a span of 14 bases. The CDR3 sequence is 15 residues long. Germline V gives CDR1 SGDLS, CDR2 YYNGEE. Authors' methods: Reference gene primers were amplified, and this amplification served to estimate nucleated cell counts. The data were produced by immunoSEQ multiplex PCR, yet TCRdb's version contains in-frame clones alone and is incomplete. V and J calls and clone size are copied from that table; D and trimming were computed from the DNA. The table records some 170,000 clones, about 80% of them present only once. This clone was observed a single time.

This clonotype was obtained from a man between 60 and 70 years old with acute or convalescent COVID-19. Sequenced input: peripheral blood. The rearrangement links TRBV9 to TRBJ2-2; tentative D call: TRBD2 (6 bases). CDR3 coding DNA: TGTGCCAGCAGCGTAAAGCCTAGCGTAGGCGGGGAGCTGTTTTTT. This translates into CASSVKPSVGGELFF.